This record covers a single TCR beta chain. Trimming left V 6 bases short and J 0 bases short, with 15 bases between. The CDR3 has 15 amino acids. The germline V gene has CDR1 MNHNY and CDR2 SVGAGI (reference sequence). TCRdb's table, derived via immunoSEQ multiplex PCR, lists solely in-frame clones and lacks some. This repertoire shows about 68,000 clones, 80% to 90% found once; its top ten account for roughly 1.4%. The entry originates in a study of blood T cell repertoires in COVID-19. Study details: The analysed material was cDNA or gDNA that came from T cells, B-cell-depleted T cells, or PBMCs.

This TCR was sampled from a woman aged 55-69 years with acute or convalescent COVID-19. The source material was peripheral blood. V usage is TRBV6-6 and J usage is TRBJ2-7, with a possible D match to TRBD1 (8 bases). The CDR3 sequence: CASRDRGGSSYEQYF. Here the CDR3 DNA reads TGTGCCAGCAGAGACAGGGGAGGGAGCTCCTACGAGCAGTACTTC.